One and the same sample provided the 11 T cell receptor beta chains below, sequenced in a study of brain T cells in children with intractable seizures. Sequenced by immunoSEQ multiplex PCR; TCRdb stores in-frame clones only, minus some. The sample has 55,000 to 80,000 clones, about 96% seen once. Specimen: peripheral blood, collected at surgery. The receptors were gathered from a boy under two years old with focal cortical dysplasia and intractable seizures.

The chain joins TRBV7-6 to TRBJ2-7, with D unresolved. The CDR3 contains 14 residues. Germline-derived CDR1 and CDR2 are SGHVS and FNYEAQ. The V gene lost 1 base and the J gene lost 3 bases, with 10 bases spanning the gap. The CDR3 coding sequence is TGTGCCAGCAGCTTAGGAGTCGCAGGCTACGAGCAGTACTTC. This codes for CASSLGVAGYEQYF.

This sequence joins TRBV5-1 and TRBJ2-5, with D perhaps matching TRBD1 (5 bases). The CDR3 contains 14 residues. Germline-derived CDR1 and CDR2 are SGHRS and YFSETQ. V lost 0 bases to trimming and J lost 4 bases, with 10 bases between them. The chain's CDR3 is CASSLAYRIETQYF. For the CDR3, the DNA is TGCGCCAGCAGCTTGGCGTACAGGATAGAGACCCAGTACTTC.

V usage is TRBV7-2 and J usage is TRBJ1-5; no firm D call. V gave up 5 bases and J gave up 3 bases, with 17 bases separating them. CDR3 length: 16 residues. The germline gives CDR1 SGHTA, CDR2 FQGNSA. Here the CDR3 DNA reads TGTGCCAGCAGCCTCCTTCATGAGCGGGTCAATCAGCCCCAGCATTTT. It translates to CASSLLHERVNQPQHF. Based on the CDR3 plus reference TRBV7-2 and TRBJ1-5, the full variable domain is GAGVSQSPSNKVTEKGKDVELRCDPISGHTALYWYRQSLGQGLEFLIYFQGNSAPDKSGLPSDRFSAERTGGSVSTLTIQRTQQEDSAVYLCASSLLHERVNQPQHFGDGTRLSIL.

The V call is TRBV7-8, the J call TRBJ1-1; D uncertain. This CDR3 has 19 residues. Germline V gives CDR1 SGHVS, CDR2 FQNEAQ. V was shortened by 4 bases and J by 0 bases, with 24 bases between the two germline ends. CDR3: CASSSTWVATRQLNTEAFF. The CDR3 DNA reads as TGTGCCAGCAGCTCAACGTGGGTAGCAACTCGACAACTGAACACTGAAGCTTTCTTT.

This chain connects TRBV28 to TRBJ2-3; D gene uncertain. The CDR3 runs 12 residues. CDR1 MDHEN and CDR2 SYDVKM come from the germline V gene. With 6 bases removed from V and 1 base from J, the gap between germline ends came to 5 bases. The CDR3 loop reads CASSLGTDTQYF. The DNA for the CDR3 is TGTGCCAGCAGCCTGGGCACAGATACGCAGTATTTT.

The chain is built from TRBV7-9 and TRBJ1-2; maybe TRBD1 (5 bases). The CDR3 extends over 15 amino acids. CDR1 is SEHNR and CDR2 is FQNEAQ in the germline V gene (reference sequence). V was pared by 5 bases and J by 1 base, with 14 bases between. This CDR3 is CASSQGPHFNYGYTF. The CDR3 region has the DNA TGTGCCAGCAGCCAGGGCCCCCACTTTAACTATGGCTACACCTTC.

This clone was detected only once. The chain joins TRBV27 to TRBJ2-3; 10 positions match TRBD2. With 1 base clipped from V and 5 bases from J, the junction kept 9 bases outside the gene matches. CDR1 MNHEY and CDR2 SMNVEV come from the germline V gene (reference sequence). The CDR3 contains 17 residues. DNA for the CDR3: TGTGCCAGCAGTTTATATCCCGACGGGACTAGCGAAGATACGCAGTATTTT. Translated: CASSLYPDGTSEDTQYF.

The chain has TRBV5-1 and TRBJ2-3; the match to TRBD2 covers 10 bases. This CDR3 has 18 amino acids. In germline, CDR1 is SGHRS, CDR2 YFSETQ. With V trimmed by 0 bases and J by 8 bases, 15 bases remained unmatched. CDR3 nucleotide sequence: TGCGCCAGCAGCTTGGCCTATAGCGGGGGGTCAGCATTTGGTACGCAGTATTTT. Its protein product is CASSLAYSGGSAFGTQYF.

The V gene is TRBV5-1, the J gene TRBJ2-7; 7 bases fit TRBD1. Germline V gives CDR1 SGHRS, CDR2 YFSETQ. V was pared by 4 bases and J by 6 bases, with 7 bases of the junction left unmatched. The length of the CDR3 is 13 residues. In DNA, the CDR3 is TGCGCCAGCAGCACGAACAGGGGCCTCGAGCAGTACTTC. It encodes CASSTNRGLEQYF. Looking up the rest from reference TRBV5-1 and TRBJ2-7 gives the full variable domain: KAGVTQTPRYLIKTRGQQVTLSCSPISGHRSVSWYQQTPGQGLQFLFEYFSETQRNKGNFPGRFSGRQFSNSRSEMNVSTLELGDSALYLCASSTNRGLEQYFGPGTRLTVT.

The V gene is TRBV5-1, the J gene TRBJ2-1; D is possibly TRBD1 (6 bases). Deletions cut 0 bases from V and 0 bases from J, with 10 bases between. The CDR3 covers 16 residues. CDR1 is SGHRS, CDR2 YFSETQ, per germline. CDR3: CASSLVVTGSYNEQFF. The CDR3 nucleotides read TGCGCCAGCAGCTTGGTAGTGACAGGCTCCTACAATGAGCAGTTCTTC.

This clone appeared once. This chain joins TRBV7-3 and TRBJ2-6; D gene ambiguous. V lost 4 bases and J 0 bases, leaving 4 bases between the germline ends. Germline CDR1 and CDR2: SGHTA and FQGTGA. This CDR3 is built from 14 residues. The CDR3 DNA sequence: TGTGCCAGCAGCTCAAACTCTGGGGCCAACGTCCTGACTTTC. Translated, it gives CASSSNSGANVLTF.